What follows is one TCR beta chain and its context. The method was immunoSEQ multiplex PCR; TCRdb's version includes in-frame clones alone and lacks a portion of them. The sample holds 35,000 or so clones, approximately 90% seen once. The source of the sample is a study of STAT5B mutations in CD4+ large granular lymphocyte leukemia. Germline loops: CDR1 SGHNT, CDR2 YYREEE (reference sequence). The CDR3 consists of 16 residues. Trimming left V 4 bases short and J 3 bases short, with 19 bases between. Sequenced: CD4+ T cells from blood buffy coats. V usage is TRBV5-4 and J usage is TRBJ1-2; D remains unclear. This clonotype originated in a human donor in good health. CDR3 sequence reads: CASSLHQWQIDYGYTF. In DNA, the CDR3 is TGTGCCAGCAGCCTACACCAATGGCAGATTGACTATGGCTACACCTTC.